This TCR beta chain originates from a study of blood T cell repertoires in COVID-19 (dated by TCRdb to 2019 to 2021). About the full investigation: The collaborator samples originated in the United States, Italy and Spain and spanned the acute and convalescent phases of COVID-19. The material from the prospective study consisted of cDNA or gDNA derived from T cells, B-cell-depleted T cells, or PBMCs. The dataset comprised deeply sampled blood TCRbeta repertoires from subjects exposed to, actively infected with, or recovered from COVID-19. The repertoires were released in a freely available public database intended as a resource for research on the immune response to SARS-CoV-2. The samples were drawn from two sources: the first 160 participants of the ongoing ImmuneRACE study, and 1,200 or so subjects contributed by 6 global collaborators. A de-identified subject ID, COVID-19 status, age in years and sex were almost always included in the sample metadata. Where available, HLA class I and class II types were obtained from metadata supplied by the sample provider rather than from assay-based typing. What the authors observed across the whole study: How much clinical and demographic metadata was included differed by source and by participant, and the metadata was provided uncurated.

TCRbeta CDR3 regions were amplified from genomic DNA by means of the immunoSEQ Assay, a bias-controlled multiplex PCR. The published analysis was carried out like this. The number of nucleated cells in each sample was estimated from the amplification of reference gene primers within the assay. To quantify the absolute abundance of each unique TCRbeta CDR3 rearrangement, sequence reads were collapsed and filtered. Productive Simpson clonality was computed per sample as the square root of Simpson's diversity index over productive rearrangements. Held by TCRdb, this immuneACCESS table contains in-frame sequences only and omits some clones. Under half of the omission traces to an unresolved V gene where checked; the cause of the rest is unknown. The V and J calls and clone size are taken from that table; D and trimming were inferred from the DNA. This sample lists tens of thousands of clones; roughly 80% were detected once. The top ten clonotypes cover 15% to 20% of the sample.

The CDR3 holds 16 amino acids from the cysteine to the phenylalanine. CDR3 DNA only is kept here, 48 bases in frame from base 1. CDR1 LGHDT and CDR2 YNNKEL were looked up in the germline V gene (reference sequence). Trimming leaves V shorter by 3 bases and J shorter by 5 bases, with the junction holding 9 bases beyond the gene matches. For this clone: The target of this receptor is not known. No per-base quality is available; no much larger clone lies one base away.

Each collaborating institution followed its own protocols to collect whole blood in K2EDTA tubes. For TCRbeta analysis, collaborators shipped samples in one of three forms: frozen whole blood, isolated PBMCs, or DNA extracted from either of those sample types. The receptor was derived from an elderly woman with active or convalescent COVID-19. Recombination linked TRBV3-1 (or the pseudogene TRBV3-2) to TRBJ2-1; 8 of the junction bases match TRBD2. Sequenced input: peripheral blood. The CDR3 is CASSHGDGRGHNEQFF. The DNA is TGTGCCAGCAGCCACGGGGACGGGAGGGGCCACAATGAGCAGTTCTTC.